These 5 T cell receptor beta chains came from one sample sequenced in a study of shared clonotypes between healthy human individuals. Clones were sequenced by immunoSEQ multiplex PCR, and TCRdb holds only the in-frame ones, with some missing. The sample holds about 480,000 clones; over 75% are singletons and the top ten take around 12%. The sample comprised PBMCs. The source of these receptors is a woman aged 40 to 55 in good health. Some clones in this sample may be carry-over from other donors' samples.

This chain connects TRBV14 to TRBJ2-7; D not resolved. Germline values: CDR1 SGHDN, CDR2 FVKESK. The germline V and J ends were trimmed by 3 bases and 2 bases, with 11 bases remaining between them. This CDR3 is built from 14 residues. The CDR3 sequence is CASSHKQPPYEQYF. For the CDR3, the DNA is TGTGCCAGCAGCCACAAACAGCCACCCTACGAGCAGTACTTC.

The gene calls are TRBV4-1 and TRBJ2-1; 9 positions agree with TRBD2. Germline loops: CDR1 MGHRA, CDR2 YSYEKL. The trim removed 0 bases at V and 7 bases at J, leaving 4 bases unmatched. The CDR3 length is 15 residues. The CDR3 DNA follows: TGCGCCAGCAGCCAAGATGGTAGCGGGAGTAATGAGCAGTTCTTC. The encoded protein is CASSQDGSGSNEQFF.

The rearrangement links TRBV7-3 to TRBJ2-1, with unresolved D. Germline V gene sequence: CDR1 SGHTA, CDR2 FQGTGA. V shed 5 bases and J shed 5 bases, with 7 bases lying between them. This CDR3 has 12 residues. The CDR3 sequence is CASSAFNNEQFF. Written as DNA, the CDR3 is TGTGCCAGCAGCGCATTTAACAATGAGCAGTTCTTC. Full variable domain (outside the CDR3, taken from reference TRBV7-3 and TRBJ2-1): GAGVSQTPSNKVTEKGKYVELRCDPISGHTALYWYRQSLGQGPEFLIYFQGTGAADDSGLPNDRFFAVRPEGSVSTLKIQRTERGDSAVYLCASSAFNNEQFFGPGTRLTVL.

The chain uses TRBV29-1 and TRBJ2-3; no definite D call. Deletions cut 8 bases from V and 0 bases from J, with 12 bases between. Per the germline V gene, CDR1 is SQVTM and CDR2 is ANQGSEA. CDR3 size: 13 residues. CDR3 bases: TGCAGCACGAGGTTGGCCAGCACAGATACGCAGTATTTT. Translated: CSTRLASTDTQYF.

The chain carries TRBV27 and TRBJ1-2; 8 nucleotides line up with TRBD1. Germline V lookup: CDR1 MNHEY, CDR2 SMNVEV (reference sequence). Trimming cost V 5 bases and J 0 bases; bases outside gene matches: 8. This CDR3 spans 16 amino acids. The CDR3 is CASSLDRGAANYGYTF. The DNA for the CDR3 is TGTGCCAGCAGTCTCGACAGGGGAGCAGCTAACTATGGCTACACCTTC.